The 3 T cell receptor beta chains given below trace back to one sample, sequenced in a study of Ad26.COV2.S vaccination and SARS-CoV-2 variants. The method was immunoSEQ multiplex PCR; TCRdb's version includes in-frame clones alone and lacks a portion of them. The sample lists a few hundred thousand clones; over 80% were seen once. Treatment defined: about 20 received Ad26.COV2.S at low or high dose, single or two shots; about 5 received placebo; per-sample allocation not given. Material that was analyzed had been drawn on day 63 after the first vaccine or placebo injection. Sample: peripheral blood, taken in a trial of Ad26.COV2.S vaccine versus placebo. The receptors were sampled from a person between 18 and 59 years old who received the Ad26.COV2.S COVID-19 vaccine or a placebo.

This clone was seen only once. The gene calls are TRBV18 and TRBJ1-6; 10 bases agree with TRBD1. The CDR3 covers 17 residues. Germline trimming cut 5 bases from V and 7 bases from J; bases unmatched to any gene: 11. The germline CDR1 and CDR2 sequences are KGHSH and LQKENI. Written as DNA, the CDR3 is TGTGCCAGCTCATCAGGACAGGGGGGGTTTATGAATTCACCCCTCCACTTT. Residues: CASSSGQGGFMNSPLHF. Combining the CDR3 with reference TRBV18 and TRBJ1-6 gives the whole variable domain NAGVMQNPRHLVRRRGQEARLRCSPMKGHSHVYWYRQLPEEGLKFMVYLQKENIIDESGMPKERFSAEFPKEGPSILRIQQVVRGDSAAYFCASSSGQGGFMNSPLHFGNGTRLTVT.

This clone was seen once. J is TRBJ2-3 and V is TRBV30; D call uncertain. Germline-derived CDR1 and CDR2 are GTSNPN and SVGIG (reference sequence). CDR3 length: 15 amino acids. Trimming pared 0 bases from V and 1 base from J, leaving 11 bases between. CDR3 residues: CAWSVRRLRTDTQYF. CDR3 bases: TGTGCCTGGAGTGTTCGGCGGCTACGCACAGATACGCAGTATTTT.

The rearrangement joins TRBV5-4 to TRBJ2-3; D is unclear. Germline CDR1 reads SGHNT; CDR2 reads YYREEE (reference sequence). This CDR3 comprises 15 residues. Trimming removed 4 bases at V and 6 bases at J, with 18 bases between. CDR3: CASSPELLEGDTQYF. The CDR3, as DNA: TGTGCCAGCAGCCCAGAACTTCTCGAAGGGGATACGCAGTATTTT.